The following is a TCR beta chain sequence with its context. Each CDR3 protein gets one entry after TCRdb re-called the PCR reads with MiXCR. This table has approximately 84,000 distinct CDR3 sequences, under 65% appearing once. This specimen belongs to a study of CDR3 diversity in severe acne. The germline V gene encodes CDR1 MNHEY and CDR2 SVGAGI. CDR3 length: 19 amino acids. The V and J ends lost 4 bases and 6 bases, in that order; junction bases with no gene match: 20. The rearrangement links TRBV6-5 to TRBJ2-3, with 9 bases identical to TRBD2. The clonotype originates from a male donor in good health, without acne. The sample consisted of blood. The CDR3 is CASSFRRRTGTSSGDTQYF. CDR3 sequence (DNA): TGTGCCAGCAGTTTCCGCCGACGAACCGGGACTAGCTCTGGCGATACGCAGTATTTT.